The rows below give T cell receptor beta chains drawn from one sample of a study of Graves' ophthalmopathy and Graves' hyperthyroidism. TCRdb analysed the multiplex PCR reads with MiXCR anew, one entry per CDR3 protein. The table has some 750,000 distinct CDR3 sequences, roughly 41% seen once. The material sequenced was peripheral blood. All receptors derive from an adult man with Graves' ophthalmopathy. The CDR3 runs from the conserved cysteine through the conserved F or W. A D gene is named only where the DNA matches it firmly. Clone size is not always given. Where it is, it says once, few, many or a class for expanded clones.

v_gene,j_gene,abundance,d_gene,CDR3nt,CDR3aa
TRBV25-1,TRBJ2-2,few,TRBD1,TGTGCCAGCATGACAGGGGCCACCGGGGAGCTGTTTTTT,CASMTGATGELFF
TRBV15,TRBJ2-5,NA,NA,TGTGCCACCAGCACCGAGAACGGATTTGGGACCCAGTACTTC,CATSTENGFGTQYF
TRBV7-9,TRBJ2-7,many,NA,TGTGCCAGCAGCAAGGGCTACGAGCAGTACTTC,CASSKGYEQYF
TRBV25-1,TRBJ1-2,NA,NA,TGTGCCTGGAACATTGCTAACTATGGCTACACCTTC,CAWNIANYGYTF
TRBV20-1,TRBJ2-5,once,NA,TGCAGTACTCACAGGGGAGGGCAGCCCCAGTACTTC,CSTHRGGQPQYF
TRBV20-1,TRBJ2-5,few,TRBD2,TGCAGTGCTCCGCTCCTAGCGGGGGTAGAGACCCAGTACTTC,CSAPLLAGVETQYF
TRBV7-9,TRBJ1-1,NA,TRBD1,TGTGCCAGCATCTCAATGGGAACAGGGGCGAACACTGAAGCTTTCTTT,CASISMGTGANTEAFF
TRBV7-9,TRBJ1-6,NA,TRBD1,TGTGCCAGCAGCTTTGGGACAGGGGGCGTAGATTCACCCCTCCACTTT,CASSFGTGGVDSPLHF
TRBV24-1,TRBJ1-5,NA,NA,TGTGCCAGCAGAGGACAGTCCAATCAGCCCCAGCATTTT,CASRGQSNQPQHF
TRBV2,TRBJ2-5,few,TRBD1,TGTGCCAGCAGAGACAGGGGTAATGAGACCCAGTACTTC,CASRDRGNETQYF
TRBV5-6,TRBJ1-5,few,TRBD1,TGTGCCAGCAGCTTGCAGGGGGTTGGACAGCCCCAGCATTTT,CASSLQGVGQPQHF
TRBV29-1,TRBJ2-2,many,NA,TGCAGCGTCGACCACGACGGGTCCAACACCGGGGAGCTGTTTTTT,CSVDHDGSNTGELFF
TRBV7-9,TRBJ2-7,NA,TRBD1,TGTGCCAGCAGCTTTTCGACAGGGACCTACGAGCAGTACTTC,CASSFSTGTYEQYF
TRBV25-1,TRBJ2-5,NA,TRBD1,TGTGCCAGCAGTGCTGATTGGGGACAGCAAGAGACCCAGTACTTC,CASSADWGQQETQYF
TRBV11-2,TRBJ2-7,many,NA,TGTGCCAGCAGCCGTAGCTGGCCTGACCCGTACGAGCAGTACTTC,CASSRSWPDPYEQYF
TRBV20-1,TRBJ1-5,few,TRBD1,TGCAGCCCCGGACAGGGCGGGTTGCCCCAGCATTTT,CSPGQGGLPQHF
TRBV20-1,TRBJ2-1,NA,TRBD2,TGCAGTGCTAGCGCAACTAGCGGGCACTACAATGAGCAGTTCTTC,CSASATSGHYNEQFF
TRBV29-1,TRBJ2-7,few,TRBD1,TGCAGCGCCTCCGGGACAGGGGACTACAAGCAGTACTTC,CSASGTGDYKQYF
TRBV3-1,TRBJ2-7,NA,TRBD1,TGTGCCAGCAGCCAAGTTGAGACAGGGGCCTACGAGCAGTACTTC,CASSQVETGAYEQYF
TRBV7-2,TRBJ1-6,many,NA,TGTGCCAGCAGCTTCCTCCGGGCAACGAGTTCACCCCTCCACTTT,CASSFLRATSSPLHF
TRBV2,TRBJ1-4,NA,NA,TGTGCCAGCAGTGCTCGGGAGGGTGAAAAACTGTTTTTT,CASSAREGEKLFF
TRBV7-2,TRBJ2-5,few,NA,TGTGCCAGCATTGGGATACTGGGGGAGACCCAGTACTTC,CASIGILGETQYF
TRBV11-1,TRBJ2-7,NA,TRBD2,TGTGCCAGCAGGGAACTAGCGGGAGGGAAGTACGAGCAGTACTTC,CASRELAGGKYEQYF
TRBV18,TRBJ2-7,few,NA,TGTGCCAGCTCACGTAAGGTTGACGAGCAGTACTTC,CASSRKVDEQYF
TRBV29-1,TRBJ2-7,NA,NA,TGCAGCGTCAGAGGAGAATTCCTCCCCTACGAGCAGTACTTC,CSVRGEFLPYEQYF
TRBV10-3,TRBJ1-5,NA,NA,TGTGCCATCAGTGAGTCTTCTGCCGAGCAGCCCCAGCATTTT,CAISESSAEQPQHF
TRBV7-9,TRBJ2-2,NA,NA,TGTGCCAGCAGCTTCAATCAGGGGAACACCGGGGAGCTGTTTTTT,CASSFNQGNTGELFF
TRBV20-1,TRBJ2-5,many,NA,TGCAGTGCTCTGCGTGGGCAAGAGACCCAGTACTTC,CSALRGQETQYF
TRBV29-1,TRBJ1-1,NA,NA,TGCAGCTTCGAGGTGGGCAGGTGGTCGGCCAACACTGAAGCTTTCTTT,CSFEVGRWSANTEAFF
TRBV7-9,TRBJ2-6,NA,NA,TGTGCCAGCAGCAAACCGAGGCTGGTTACTGGGGCCAACGTCCTGACTTTC,CASSKPRLVTGANVLTF
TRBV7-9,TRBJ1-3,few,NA,TGCGCCAGCAGCCCAGGGGCAGACCCAGGAAACACCATATATTTT,CASSPGADPGNTIYF
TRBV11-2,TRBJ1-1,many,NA,TGTGCCAGCAGCTCCGCTTCGGGCGCTGAAGCTTTCTTT,CASSSASGAEAFF